This T cell receptor beta chain stems from a study of blood T cell repertoires in COVID-19. Study as a whole: Samples of COVID-19 (acute and convalescent) were obtained from the United States, Italy and Spain. The cDNA or gDNA used as material had been derived from T cells, B-cell-depleted T cells, or PBMCs.

Sequencing used immunoSEQ multiplex PCR; TCRdb keeps in-frame clones, though not all of them. The sample holds 40,000 to 50,000 clones, 87% seen once. The CDR3 totals 15 residues. The V segment lost 4 bases and the J segment 4 bases; nucleotides outside the gene matches: 7. The V gene's germline CDR1 is SGDLS and CDR2 YYNGEE. Sequenced material: peripheral blood. The origin of this receptor is a human donor in a cohort sampled during active COVID-19. This chain joins TRBV9 and TRBJ2-1, with TRBD2 identical over 8 bases. CDR3 sequence: CASSPGGERYNEQFF. As DNA, the CDR3 is TGTGCCAGCAGCCCCGGGGGGGAAAGGTACAATGAGCAGTTCTTC.